The 10 T cell receptor beta chains reported below all come from one sample, sequenced in a study of T cells of healthy individuals (dated by TCRdb to 2017 to 2018). Library construction relied on 5' RACE. The sequencing machine was an Illumina MiSeq. TCRdb trimmed public reads at Q25 via fastp, called clones via MiXCR and kept in-frame beta chains. Each entry merges the rows of one CDR3 protein and shows their most common DNA and genes. The sample table holds 65,000 to 95,000 distinct CDR3 sequences, of which 5% were seen once. About 7.5% of the sample goes to the ten largest clones. All receptors derive from a female donor in good health.

V gene TRBV2 combines with J gene TRBJ2-7; 7 bases agree with TRBD1. V dropped 4 bases and J dropped 1; count of bases not matched to a gene: 7. CDR1 is SNHLY, CDR2 FYNNEI, per germline. The CDR3 has 15 amino acids. The CDR3, as DNA: TGTGCCAGCAGTGCCGACAGGGCGGAATCCTACGAGCAGTACTTC. Protein: CASSADRAESYEQYF. Supplemented by reference TRBV2 and TRBJ2-7, the full variable domain reads EPEVTQTPSHQVTQMGQEVILRCVPISNHLYFYWYRQILGQKVEFLVSFYNNEISEKSEIFDDQFSVERPDGSNFTLKIRSTKLEDSAMYFCASSADRAESYEQYFGPGTRLTVT.

At least ten counts were recorded for this clonotype. The gene calls are TRBV2 and TRBJ2-2; TRBD2 matches 9 bases. The germline V gene encodes CDR1 SNHLY and CDR2 FYNNEI. Germline trimming cut 3 bases from V and 4 bases from J; bases unmatched to any gene: 3. The CDR3 spans 15 residues. The CDR3 reads CASSELGLATGELFF. The CDR3 nucleotides read TGTGCCAGCAGTGAGTTGGGACTAGCCACCGGGGAGCTGTTTTTT.

This sequence joins TRBV5-4 and TRBJ1-1, with no clear D. V gave up 4 bases and J gave up 1 base, with 8 bases separating them. Germline CDR1 reads SGHNT; CDR2 reads YYREEE (reference sequence). The length of the CDR3 is 13 residues. Here the CDR3 reads CASSVDANTEAFF. In nucleotides, the CDR3 is TGTGCCAGCAGCGTGGACGCGAACACTGAAGCTTTCTTT. Complete variable domain (other parts from reference TRBV5-4 and TRBJ1-1): ETGVTQSPTHLIKTRGQQVTLRCSSQSGHNTVSWYQQALGQGPQFIFQYYREEENGRGNFPPRFSGLQFPNYSSELNVNALELDDSALYLCASSVDANTEAFFGQGTRLTVV.

This clonotype was seen more than once but under ten times. This chain joins TRBV6-5 and TRBJ1-5; 7 bases fit TRBD1. The V segment lost 5 bases and the J segment 3 bases; nucleotides outside the gene matches: 10. Looked up from germline, CDR1 is MNHEY and CDR2 is SVGAGI. This CDR3 comprises 16 residues. CDR3 nucleotides: TGTGCCAGCAGTCCTCAGCCGACAGGGCCCAATCAGCCCCAGCATTTT. This codes for CASSPQPTGPNQPQHF.

At least ten counts were recorded for this clonotype. This chain links TRBV7-8 with TRBJ1-2; TRBD1 might be the D (5 bases). The germline V gene encodes CDR1 SGHVS and CDR2 FQNEAQ. This CDR3 comprises 13 residues. V shed 5 bases and J shed 3 bases, with 10 bases lying between them. CDR3 sequence reads: CASSRIRDYGYTF. The DNA of the CDR3 is TGTGCCAGCAGCAGAATCAGGGACTATGGCTACACCTTC.

This clonotype occurred many times. The chain recombines TRBV7-6 with TRBJ2-1; D is unresolved. This CDR3 comprises 17 residues. V was shortened by 7 bases and J by 5 bases, with 24 bases between the two germline ends. Per the germline V gene, CDR1 is SGHVS and CDR2 is FNYEAQ. In nucleotides, the CDR3 is TGTGCCAGCACCCCCGCTCTGGCGGAGCGCTTTAACAATGAGCAGTTCTTC. Its protein product is CASTPALAERFNNEQFF.

In this sample, this clonotype turned up many times. This rearrangement joins TRBV18 to TRBJ2-7; D is ambiguous. CDR3 length: 14 amino acids. Germline V CDR1 and CDR2: KGHSH, LQKENI. V was pared by 6 bases and J by 0 bases, with 12 bases between. CDR3 protein: CASSPDRFSYEQYF. The CDR3 DNA is TGTGCCAGCTCGCCAGACCGTTTCTCCTACGAGCAGTACTTC.

This clonotype was counted ten times or more. V and J are TRBV27 and TRBJ2-2, with D perhaps assigned TRBD1 or TRBD2 (5 bases each). The CDR3 consists of 14 residues. Trimming cost V 3 bases and J 6 bases, with 11 bases left between them. CDR1 and CDR2 from the germline V gene are MNHEY and SMNVEV (reference sequence). Here the CDR3 reads CASSLRGDPGELFF. The CDR3 DNA is TGTGCCAGCAGTTTGAGAGGGGATCCCGGGGAGCTGTTTTTT.

This clonotype was seen repeatedly, ten times or more. At one end, the junction sequence differs from germline, possibly due to a read error. The chain has TRBV2 and TRBJ2-1; no firm D call. This CDR3 has 9 residues. Germline V gene sequence: CDR1 SNHLY, CDR2 FYNNEI. This CDR3 reads CASSEEAVF. The DNA for the CDR3 is TGTGCCAGCAGTGAAGAGGCCGTATTC.

This clonotype appeared many times. The chain uses TRBV29-1 and TRBJ2-3; 7 bases fit TRBD2. The germline CDR1 and CDR2 sequences are SQVTM and ANQGSEA. This CDR3 has 14 amino acids. The J segment lost 5 bases and the V segment lost 6 bases, leaving 11 bases of the junction unmatched. CDR3 sequence reads: CSVHRAGVRDTQYF. The CDR3 DNA sequence: TGCAGCGTCCACCGGGCGGGAGTCAGAGATACGCAGTATTTT.